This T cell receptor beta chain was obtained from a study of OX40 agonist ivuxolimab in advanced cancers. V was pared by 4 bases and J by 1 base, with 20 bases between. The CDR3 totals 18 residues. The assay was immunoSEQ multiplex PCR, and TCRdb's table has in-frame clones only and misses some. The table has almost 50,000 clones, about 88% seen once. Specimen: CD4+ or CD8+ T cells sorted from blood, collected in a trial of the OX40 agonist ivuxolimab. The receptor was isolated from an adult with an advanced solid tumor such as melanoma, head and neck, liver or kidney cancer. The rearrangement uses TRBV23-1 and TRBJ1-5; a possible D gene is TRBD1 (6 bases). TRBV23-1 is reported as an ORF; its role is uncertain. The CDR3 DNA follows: TGCGCCAGCAGTCCTCCAACGGCAGGGGCCAGAAGCAATCAGCCCCAGCATTTT. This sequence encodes CASSPPTAGARSNQPQHF.